This entry lists 14 T cell receptor beta chains sequenced from one sample in a study of T-cell memory formation after mild COVID-19 (dated by TCRdb to the early 2020s). Library creation used 5' RACE. Sequencer: Illumina NovaSeq 6000. TCRdb took the public reads, trimmed them with fastp at Q25, ran MiXCR for clone calling and kept in-frame beta chains. Every entry covers one CDR3 protein and lists the most common genes and DNA from its rows. This sample lists about 55,000 distinct CDR3 sequences; about 27% were detected once. The top ten hold around 40% of the sample. Sequencing input: PBMCs or a T cell subset sorted from them (not recorded which). These receptors were taken from a man aged 18 to 29 who had mild COVID-19 (a few samples of this study predate the infection). The sample titles of this study are shuffled in the database, so cell type and time point are left out; the donor was told from shared clones.

The chain carries TRBV28 and TRBJ2-7; D unresolved. There are 11 residues in the CDR3. Germline assignment: CDR1 MDHEN and CDR2 SYDVKM. V lost 3 bases and J lost 4, with 4 bases in between. CDR3 loop: CASSFGYEQYV. CDR3 DNA sequence: TGTGCCAGCAGTTTCGGGTACGAGCAGTACGTC.

The chain has TRBV7-2 and TRBJ2-7; 9 nucleotides line up with TRBD1. With 5 bases clipped from V and 7 bases from J, the junction kept 9 bases outside the gene matches. This CDR3 comprises 14 residues. Germline values: CDR1 SGHTA, CDR2 FQGNSA. The CDR3 DNA reads TGTGCCAGCAGCCCGGGACAGGGTGCCAGGGAGCAGTACTTC. This sequence encodes CASSPGQGAREQYF.

The rearrangement uses TRBV12-3 or TRBV12-4 and TRBJ2-2; D is unresolved. V shed 5 bases and J shed 2 bases, with 9 bases lying between them. This CDR3 region has 14 residues. CDR3 sequence reads: CASSPTANTGELFF. In DNA, the CDR3 is TGTGCCAGCAGTCCGACTGCAAACACCGGGGAGCTGTTTTTT.

A single count supports this clonotype. The chain uses TRBV7-9 and TRBJ1-1; D not resolved. Germline loops: CDR1 SEHNR, CDR2 FQNEAQ (reference sequence). This CDR3 has 15 residues. Trimming shortened V by 5 bases and J by 5 bases, and 18 bases separated the two germline ends. The CDR3 nucleotides are TGTGCCAGCAGCCTACTATACACCCGGAAAACTGAAGCTTTCTTT. This encodes CASSLLYTRKTEAFF.

This clonotype was seen more than once but under ten times. This sequence joins TRBV7-9 and TRBJ2-4; 9 nucleotides match TRBD1. V lost 5 bases to trimming and J lost 8 bases; unmatched junction nucleotides: 10. The germline V gene encodes CDR1 SEHNR and CDR2 FQNEAQ (reference sequence). This CDR3 comprises 15 residues. CDR3 region: CASSPPGQGVYIQYF. In DNA form, the CDR3 reads TGTGCCAGCAGCCCGCCGGGACAGGGAGTTTACATTCAGTACTTC. Drawing the rest from reference TRBV7-9 and TRBJ2-4, the complete variable domain is DTGVSQNPRHKITKRGQNVTFRCDPISEHNRLYWYRQTLGQGPEFLTYFQNEAQLEKSRLLSDRFSAERPKGSFSTLEIQRTEQGDSAMYLCASSPPGQGVYIQYFGAGTRLSVL.

This clonotype is judged medium-sized. The V gene is TRBV7-9, the J gene TRBJ2-4; D remains ambiguous. The V gene lost 7 bases and the J gene lost 0 bases, with 16 bases spanning the gap. This CDR3 contains 16 residues. Per the germline V gene, CDR1 is SEHNR and CDR2 is FQNEAQ (reference sequence). CDR3 amino acids: CASTPPEELAKNIQYF. The CDR3 DNA follows: TGTGCCAGCACCCCTCCAGAGGAACTAGCCAAAAACATTCAGTACTTC.

V gene TRBV11-2 combines with J gene TRBJ1-1, with D unresolved. CDR1 SGHAT and CDR2 FQNNGV come from the germline V gene. This CDR3 comprises 13 residues. With 5 bases removed from V and 8 bases from J, the gap between germline ends came to 15 bases. The chain's CDR3 is CASSPLQADEAFF. The CDR3 DNA sequence: TGTGCCAGCAGCCCCCTCCAAGCCGACGAAGCTTTCTTT.

This chain links TRBV4-3 with TRBJ2-1, with 7 bases matching TRBD2. V was clipped by 0 bases and J by 5 bases; unmatched bases: 4. The germline V gene encodes CDR1 LGHNA and CDR2 YSLEER. CDR3 length equals 15 residues. The CDR3 loop reads CASSQDGGKDNEQFF. CDR3 nucleotide sequence: TGCGCCAGCAGCCAAGACGGGGGGAAGGACAATGAGCAGTTCTTC.

The chain couples TRBV5-1 to TRBJ2-5; 13 positions agree with TRBD2. V shed 7 bases, J shed 1 base, and the junction held 7 bases outside the gene matches. Germline V gene data show CDR1 as SGHRS and CDR2 as YFSETQ. The CDR3 covers 16 residues. In DNA form, the CDR3 reads TGCGCCAGCGCACCGGGACTAGCGGGGCCCCAAGAGACCCAGTACTTC. Amino acid sequence: CASAPGLAGPQETQYF.

The chain has TRBV11-2 and TRBJ2-3; TRBD2 matches 8 bases. J gave up 5 bases and V 4 bases, and 8 bases lay outside the gene matches. The germline CDR1 and CDR2 sequences are SGHAT and FQNNGV. The CDR3 covers 15 residues. DNA of the CDR3: TGTGCCAGCAGCTCTCTCGGGGGGGCCGGAGATACGCAGTATTTT. The encoded protein is CASSSLGGAGDTQYF.

V gene TRBV6-2 or TRBV6-3 combines with J gene TRBJ2-1; 8 positions match TRBD2. CDR1 is MNHEY and CDR2 is SVGEGT in the germline V gene. Trimming cost V 4 bases and J 10 bases; bases outside gene matches: 3. The CDR3 has 12 amino acids. The CDR3 DNA reads TGTGCCAGCAGTTCCGGGGGGGGCGAGCAGTTCTTC. It translates to CASSSGGGEQFF.

V gene TRBV4-3 combines with J gene TRBJ1-2; no reliable D call. The germline CDR1 and CDR2 sequences are LGHNA and YSLEER. V gave up 4 bases and J gave up 2 bases, with 14 bases separating them. The CDR3 consists of 15 residues. The CDR3 protein is CASSPTSTVNYGYTF. CDR3 sequence (DNA): TGCGCCAGCAGCCCTACAAGTACCGTAAACTATGGCTACACCTTC.

In its sample, this clonotype was seen many times. The rearrangement links TRBV29-1 to TRBJ1-2; D call uncertain. V was shortened by 7 bases and J by 4 bases, with 16 bases between the two germline ends. CDR1 SQVTM and CDR2 ANQGSEA come from the germline V gene. The CDR3 sequence is 13 residues long. CDR3 sequence: CSAVTENLYGYTF. Written as DNA, the CDR3 is TGCAGCGCCGTAACAGAGAATCTCTATGGCTACACCTTC. Full variable domain (missing parts from reference TRBV29-1 and TRBJ1-2): SAVISQKPSRDICQRGTSLTIQCQVDSQVTMMFWYRQQPGQSLTLIATANQGSEATYESGFVIDKFPISRPNLTFSTLTVSNMSPEDSSIYLCSAVTENLYGYTFGSGTRLTVV.

This clonotype has a count of ten or more. The V call is TRBV12-3 or TRBV12-4, the J call TRBJ2-2; D remains unclear. Trimming removed 6 bases at V and 5 bases at J, with 7 bases between. The CDR3 runs to 12 residues. The CDR3 region has the DNA TGTGCCAGCAGGGCTGAAACCGGGGAGCTGTTTTTT. Its protein product is CASRAETGELFF.